This T cell receptor beta chain was captured in a study of blood T cell repertoires in COVID-19. As handled by the study authors: For nucleated cells, counts were estimated from reference gene primer amplification. Assay used: immunoSEQ multiplex PCR; TCRdb lists only in-frame clones, some missing. From that table come the V and J calls and clone size; the DNA was used to work out D and trimming. The sample holds some 290,000 clones, 86% seen once. The germline V gene encodes CDR1 LGHNT and CDR2 FRNRAP. The CDR3 totals 13 residues. The V gene lost 5 bases and the J gene lost 7 bases, with 14 bases spanning the gap. Seattle participants joined during active infection and were tracked over time.

The V call is TRBV12-5, the J call TRBJ2-5; D is perhaps TRBD2 (6 bases). Material for sequencing was peripheral blood. This receptor was identified in a woman aged 25 to 39 with COVID-19, enrolled during active disease. CDR3 region: CASGPGTGRTQYF. The DNA for the CDR3 is TGTGCTAGTGGTCCTGGGACTGGGAGGACCCAGTACTTC. Full variable domain (outside the CDR3, taken from reference TRBV12-5 and TRBJ2-5): DARVTQTPRHKVTEMGQEVTMRCQPILGHNTVFWYRQTMMQGLELLAYFRNRAPLDDSGMPKDRFSAEMPDATLATLKIQPSEPRDSAVYFCASGPGTGRTQYFGPGTRLLVL.